This TCR beta chain was captured in a study of radiotherapy plus CTLA-4 blockade in lung cancer. About the research overall: For 15% to 20% of patients, objective responses occurred, and just over 30% had disease control.

CTLA-4 blockade using ipilimumab, together with focal radiation, was received by patients with chemo-refractory metastatic non-small-cell lung cancer. CDR3 length: 14 residues. Germline lookup yields CDR1 ENHRY and CDR2 SYGVKD. The V end lost 3 bases, the J end lost 3 bases, and 11 bases lay between the germline ends. Here immunoSEQ multiplex PCR was the method, and the copy in TCRdb shows in-frame clones only, minus some. The sample has about 62,000 clones; around 69% are singletons. The sample consisted of peripheral blood, taken from a patient treated with radiotherapy plus ipilimumab. The clonotype comes from a human donor with non-small cell lung cancer who had a complete response to radiotherapy plus ipilimumab. J is TRBJ1-1 and V is TRBV10-3; D remains unclear. The CDR3 region has the DNA TGTGCCATCAGTGACAATGCACTGGACACTGAAGCTTTCTTT. Translating gives CAISDNALDTEAFF.